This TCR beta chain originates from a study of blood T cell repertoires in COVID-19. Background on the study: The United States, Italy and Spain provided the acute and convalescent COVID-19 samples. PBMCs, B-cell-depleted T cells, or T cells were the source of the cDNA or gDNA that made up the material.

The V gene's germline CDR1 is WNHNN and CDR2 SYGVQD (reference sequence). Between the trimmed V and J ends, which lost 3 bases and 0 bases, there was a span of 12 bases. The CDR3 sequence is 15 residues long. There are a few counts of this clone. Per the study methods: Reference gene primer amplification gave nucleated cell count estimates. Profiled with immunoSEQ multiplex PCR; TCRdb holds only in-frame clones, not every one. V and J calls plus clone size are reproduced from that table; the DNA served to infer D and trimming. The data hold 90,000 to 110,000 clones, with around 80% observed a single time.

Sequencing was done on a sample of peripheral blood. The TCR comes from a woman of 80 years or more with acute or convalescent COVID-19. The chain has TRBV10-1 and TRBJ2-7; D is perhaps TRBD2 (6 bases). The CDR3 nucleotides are TGCGCCAGCAGTGAACGAGTAGCGGACTCCTACGAGCAGTACTTC. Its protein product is CASSERVADSYEQYF.